A single sample is the source of the 3 T cell receptor beta chains below, sequenced in a study of long-term antiretroviral therapy in people with HIV. Sequencing relied on immunoSEQ assay v3.0, run at survey level. This table comes from immunoSEQ multiplex PCR, and its TCRdb copy is limited to in-frame clones, with some not included. The sample includes around 34,000 clones, over 80% of them seen just once. The input for sequencing was unsorted PBMCs, taken 1.5 years after starting antiretroviral therapy. The receptor set was obtained from a man aged 18 to 30 with HIV.

The chain uses TRBV5-6 and TRBJ2-7; possibly TRBD2 for D (7 bases). There are 16 residues in the CDR3. V was trimmed by 4 bases and J by 4 bases, leaving 21 bases between them. Germline loops: CDR1 SGHDT, CDR2 YYEEEE. The CDR3 DNA reads TGTGCCAGCAGCAACAGGGACCGGGGGGCCTGGTACGAGCAGTACTTC. It specifies CASSNRDRGAWYEQYF. Filled out from reference TRBV5-6 and TRBJ2-7, the complete variable domain reads DAGVTQSPTHLIKTRGQQVTLRCSPKSGHDTVSWYQQALGQGPQFIFQYYEEEERQRGNFPDRFSGHQFPNYSSELNVNALLLGDSALYLCASSNRDRGAWYEQYFGPGTRLTVT.

This chain connects TRBV5-1 to TRBJ2-1; D is ambiguous. Trimming cost V 5 bases and J 4 bases, with 16 bases left between them. The CDR3 loop spans 15 amino acids. Germline V gene sequence: CDR1 SGHRS, CDR2 YFSETQ. The chain's CDR3 is CASRSDLSAYNEQFF. In nucleotides, the CDR3 is TGCGCCAGCAGATCAGACCTCAGCGCGTACAATGAGCAGTTCTTC.

The rearrangement joins TRBV28 to TRBJ2-7; 7 bases map to TRBD1. CDR3 length: 11 amino acids. Germline V gene lookup returns CDR1 MDHEN and CDR2 SYDVKM. J was trimmed by 7 bases and V by 6 bases; bases with no gene match: 3. DNA for the CDR3: TGTGCCAGCAGCCCGGGACAGGAGCAGTACTTC. Its protein product is CASSPGQEQYF.